The 16 T cell receptor beta chains given below trace back to one sample, sequenced in a study of identifying expanded T cells in peripheral blood. Repertoires were generated with immunoSEQ multiplex PCR, while TCRdb's copy carries only in-frame clones and drops some. The sample contains approximately 80,000 clones, about 83% of which appear only once. The sequencing sample was made of blood. The receptor set was obtained from a person aged 18-70 years in good health.

CDR3 coding DNA: TGTGCCATTAACACAGGCATGAACACTGAAGCTTTCTTT. As protein: CAINTGMNTEAFF. The chain recombines TRBV2 with TRBJ1-1; perhaps TRBD1 as D (5 bases). Germline V gene sequence: CDR1 SNHLY, CDR2 FYNNEI. The V end lost 10 bases, the J end lost 0 bases, and 12 bases lay between the germline ends. The CDR3 contains 13 residues.

The J gene is TRBJ1-5, the V gene TRBV6-5, with no clear D. Deletions cut 0 bases from V and 3 bases from J, with 3 bases between. Germline CDR1 reads MNHEY; CDR2 reads SVGAGI. This CDR3 spans 13 amino acids. CDR3 sequence reads: CASSYSTNQPQHF. The CDR3 nucleotides are TGTGCCAGCAGTTACTCGACCAATCAGCCCCAGCATTTT.

This clone was seen just once. The rearrangement joins TRBV7-3 to TRBJ2-7, with 10 bases lining up with TRBD2. Trimming at V came to 6 bases and at J to 0 bases, leaving 8 bases not matched to a gene. Germline-derived CDR1 and CDR2 are SGHTA and FQGTGA. The CDR3 extends over 16 amino acids. The CDR3 DNA reads TGTGCCAGCAGTTCCGACGGGACTAGCGCCTCCTACGAGCAGTACTTC. Translation: CASSSDGTSASYEQYF. Using reference TRBV7-3 and TRBJ2-7 for the parts outside the CDR3, the full variable domain is GAGVSQTPSNKVTEKGKYVELRCDPISGHTALYWYRQSLGQGPEFLIYFQGTGAADDSGLPNDRFFAVRPEGSVSTLKIQRTERGDSAVYLCASSSDGTSASYEQYFGPGTRLTVT.

The chain recombines TRBV7-2 with TRBJ2-7; a possible D gene is TRBD2 (6 bases). This CDR3 has 15 residues. Germline V gives CDR1 SGHTA, CDR2 FQGNSA. The V and J ends lost 8 bases and 6 bases respectively, with 23 bases between them. The CDR3 reads CASAAWQTGAAEQYF. CDR3 nucleotides: TGTGCCAGCGCAGCTTGGCAGACGGGAGCCGCCGAGCAGTACTTC.

This chain uses TRBV6-5 with TRBJ2-7; 13 bases fit TRBD2. CDR1 MNHEY and CDR2 SVGAGI come from the germline V gene. The CDR3 has 15 amino acids. V was pared by 6 bases and J by 4 bases, with 6 bases of the junction left unmatched. The DNA for the CDR3 is TGTGCCAGCAGAGGGGGACTAGCGGGATCATACGAGCAGTACTTC. Translated, it gives CASRGGLAGSYEQYF.

The chain carries TRBV4-3 and TRBJ2-7, with D perhaps being TRBD1 or TRBD2 (5 bases each). The CDR3 is made up of 16 amino acids. Trimming took 0 bases from V and 6 from J, leaving 18 bases between them. CDR1 LGHNA and CDR2 YSLEER come from the germline V gene. CDR3 sequence (DNA): TGCGCCAGCAGCCAAGATGTGGCAGGGACGTTGATCGAGCAGTACTTC. It encodes CASSQDVAGTLIEQYF.

The chain couples TRBV28 to TRBJ2-1; no firm D call. V lost 5 bases to trimming and J lost 2 bases, with 16 bases between them. The CDR3 covers 16 residues. Germline CDR1 reads MDHEN; CDR2 reads SYDVKM. The CDR3 protein is CASSTGRKKPYNEQFF. The CDR3 DNA reads as TGTGCCAGCAGTACCGGACGGAAGAAACCCTACAATGAGCAGTTCTTC.

The gene calls are TRBV7-9 and TRBJ2-7; TRBD2 aligns across 11 bases. The J segment lost 3 bases and the V segment lost 1 base, leaving 8 bases of the junction unmatched. The CDR3 totals 17 residues. The germline gives CDR1 SEHNR, CDR2 FQNEAQ (reference sequence). CDR3 nucleotides: TGTGCCAGCAGCTTAGTGACTAGCGGGATCCTGAACTACGAGCAGTACTTC. Amino acid sequence: CASSLVTSGILNYEQYF.

The V and J genes are TRBV16 and TRBJ2-5, with no clear D. Germline assignment: CDR1 KGHSY and CDR2 FQNENV. The CDR3 consists of 14 residues. V was clipped by 0 bases and J by 3 bases, with 8 bases between them. The DNA for the CDR3 is TGTGCCAGCAGCCAATCGGTCGGAAAAGAGACCCAGTACTTC. Amino acids: CASSQSVGKETQYF. Based on the CDR3 plus reference TRBV16 and TRBJ2-5, the full variable domain is GEEVAQTPKHLVRGEGQKAKLYCAPIKGHSYVFWYQQVLKNEFKFLISFQNENVFDETGMPKERFSAKCLPNSPCSLEIQATKLEDSAVYFCASSQSVGKETQYFGPGTRLLVL.

The chain links TRBV20-1 to TRBJ1-1; D gene unclear. V lost 7 bases and J 6 bases, leaving 9 bases between the germline ends. This CDR3 has 10 residues. Looked up from germline, CDR1 is DFQATT and CDR2 is SNEGSKA (reference sequence). The CDR3, as DNA: TGCAGTGTTGAGCGCGCTGAAGCTTTCTTT. It yields the protein CSVERAEAFF.

The chain employs TRBV7-9 and TRBJ2-7, with TRBD2 identical over 9 bases. This CDR3 region has 15 residues. J was trimmed by 1 base and V by 2 bases; bases with no gene match: 3. Germline V gives CDR1 SEHNR, CDR2 FQNEAQ (reference sequence). In DNA form, the CDR3 reads TGTGCCAGCAGCTTACTCGCGGGAGGGTCCTACGAGCAGTACTTC. It is translated as CASSLLAGGSYEQYF. Full variable domain (missing parts from reference TRBV7-9 and TRBJ2-7): DTGVSQNPRHKITKRGQNVTFRCDPISEHNRLYWYRQTLGQGPEFLTYFQNEAQLEKSRLLSDRFSAERPKGSFSTLEIQRTEQGDSAMYLCASSLLAGGSYEQYFGPGTRLTVT.

This chain uses TRBV9 with TRBJ2-7, with TRBD2 matching over 9 bases. V trimming: 0 bases; J trimming: 3 bases; junction bases outside the gene matches: 4. The CDR3 spans 15 residues. Per the germline V gene, CDR1 is SGDLS and CDR2 is YYNGEE. In nucleotides, the CDR3 is TGTGCCAGCAGCGTAGCTCCTAGCGGGAACTACGAGCAGTACTTC. Translated: CASSVAPSGNYEQYF.

The rearrangement uses TRBV7-2 and TRBJ2-7; the D gene is possibly TRBD1 (6 bases). The germline CDR1 and CDR2 sequences are SGHTA and FQGNSA. The CDR3 sequence is 15 residues long. The germline V and J ends were trimmed by 1 base and 0 bases, with 10 bases remaining between them. This CDR3 reads CASSLVGQSSYEQYF. The CDR3 DNA reads TGTGCCAGCAGCTTAGTCGGACAGAGCTCCTACGAGCAGTACTTC.

CDR3 protein: CSVIPDNEQFF. CDR3 nucleotide sequence: TGCAGCGTTATTCCCGACAATGAGCAGTTCTTC. The V and J genes are TRBV29-1 and TRBJ2-1; D is ambiguous. CDR3 length: 11 amino acids. V lost 5 bases, J lost 5 bases, and 7 bases lay in between. CDR1 is SQVTM, CDR2 ANQGSEA, per germline.

This sequence joins TRBV12-2 and TRBJ2-5; TRBD2, the D gene given by the table, was not confirmed from the DNA. TRBV12-2 is a pseudogene. The CDR3 spans 13 residues. CDR3 nucleotide sequence: TGTGCAAGTCGCCTGAGAAAGTGGGAGACCCAGTACTTC. Its translation is CASRLRKWETQYF.

CDR3 sequence: CASSQVLWEGIYEQYF. The CDR3 nucleotides are TGTGCCAGCAGCCAAGTCCTATGGGAAGGGATTTACGAGCAGTACTTC. The V call is TRBV7-9, the J call TRBJ2-7; D is unclear. The CDR3 extends over 16 amino acids. Germline V gene sequence: CDR1 SEHNR, CDR2 FQNEAQ (reference sequence). Between the trimmed V and J ends, which lost 5 bases and 4 bases, there was a span of 21 bases.